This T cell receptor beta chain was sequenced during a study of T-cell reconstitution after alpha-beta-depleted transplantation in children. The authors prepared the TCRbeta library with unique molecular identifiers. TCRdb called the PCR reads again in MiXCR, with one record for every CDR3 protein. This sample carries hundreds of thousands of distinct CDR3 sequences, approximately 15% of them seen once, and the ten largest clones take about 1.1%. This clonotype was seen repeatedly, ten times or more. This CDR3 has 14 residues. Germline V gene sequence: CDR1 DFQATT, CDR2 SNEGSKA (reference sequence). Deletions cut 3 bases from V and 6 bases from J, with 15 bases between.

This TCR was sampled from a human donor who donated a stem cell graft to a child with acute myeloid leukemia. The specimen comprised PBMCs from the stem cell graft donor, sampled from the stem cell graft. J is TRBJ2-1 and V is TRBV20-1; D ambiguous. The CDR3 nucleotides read TGCAGTGCTAGGACGGACCTATGGATCAATGAGCAGTTCTTC. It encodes CSARTDLWINEQFF.